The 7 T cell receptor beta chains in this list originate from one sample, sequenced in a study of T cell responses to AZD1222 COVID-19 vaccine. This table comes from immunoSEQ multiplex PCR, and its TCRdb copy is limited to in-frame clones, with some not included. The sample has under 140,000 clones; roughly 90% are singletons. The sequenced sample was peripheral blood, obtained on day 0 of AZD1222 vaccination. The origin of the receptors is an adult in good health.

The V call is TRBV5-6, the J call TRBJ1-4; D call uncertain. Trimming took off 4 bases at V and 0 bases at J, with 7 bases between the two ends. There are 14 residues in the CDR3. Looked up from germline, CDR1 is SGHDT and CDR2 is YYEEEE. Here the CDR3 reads CASSPSATNEKLFF. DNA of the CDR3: TGTGCCAGCAGCCCGAGCGCAACTAATGAAAAACTGTTTTTT.

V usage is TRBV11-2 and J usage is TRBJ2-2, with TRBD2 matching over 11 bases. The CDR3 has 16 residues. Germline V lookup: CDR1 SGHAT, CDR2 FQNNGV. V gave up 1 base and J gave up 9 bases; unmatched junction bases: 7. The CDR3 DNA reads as TGTGCCAGCAGCTTAGTAGCTAGCGGGGGGCCACGGGAGCTGTTTTTT. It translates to CASSLVASGGPRELFF.

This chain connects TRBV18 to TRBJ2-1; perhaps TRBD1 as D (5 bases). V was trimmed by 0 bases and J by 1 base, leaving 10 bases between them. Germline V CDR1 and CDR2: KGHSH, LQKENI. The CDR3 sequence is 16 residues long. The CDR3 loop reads CASSPPGALSYNEQFF. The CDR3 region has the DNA TGTGCCAGCTCACCACCAGGGGCACTTTCCTACAATGAGCAGTTCTTC.

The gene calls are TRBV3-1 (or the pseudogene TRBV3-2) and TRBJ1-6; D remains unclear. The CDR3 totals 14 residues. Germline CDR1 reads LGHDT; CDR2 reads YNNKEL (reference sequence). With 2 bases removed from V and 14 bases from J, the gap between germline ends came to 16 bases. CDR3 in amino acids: CASSQNSAPIALHF. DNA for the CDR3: TGTGCCAGCAGCCAAAACTCGGCCCCCATCGCCCTCCACTTT.

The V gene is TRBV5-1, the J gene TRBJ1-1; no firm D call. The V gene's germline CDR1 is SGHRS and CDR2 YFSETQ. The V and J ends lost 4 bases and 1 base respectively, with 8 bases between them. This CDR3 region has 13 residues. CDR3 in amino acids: CASSIYRNTEAFF. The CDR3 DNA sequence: TGCGCCAGCAGCATTTACAGGAACACTGAAGCTTTCTTT.

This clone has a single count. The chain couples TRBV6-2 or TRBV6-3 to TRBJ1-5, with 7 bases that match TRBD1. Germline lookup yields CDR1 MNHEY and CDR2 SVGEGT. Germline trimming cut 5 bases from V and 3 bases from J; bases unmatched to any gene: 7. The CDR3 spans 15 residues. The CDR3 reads CASSPRDRDNQPQHF. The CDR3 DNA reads TGTGCCAGCAGTCCCCGGGACAGAGACAATCAGCCCCAGCATTTT.

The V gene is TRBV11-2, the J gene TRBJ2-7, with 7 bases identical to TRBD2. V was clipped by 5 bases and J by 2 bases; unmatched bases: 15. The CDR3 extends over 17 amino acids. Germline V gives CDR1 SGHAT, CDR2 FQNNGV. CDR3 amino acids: CASSLTKPRDYTYEQYF. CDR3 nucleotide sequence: TGTGCCAGCAGCCTAACAAAACCTCGGGACTACACCTACGAGCAGTACTTC.